This entry lists 2 T cell receptor beta chains sequenced from one sample in a study of blood T cell repertoires in COVID-19. Assay used: immunoSEQ multiplex PCR; TCRdb lists only in-frame clones, some missing. The data contain 100,000 to 150,000 clones, around 87% of them singletons. Source material: peripheral blood. These receptors all come from a woman aged 55-70 years with COVID-19, enrolled during active disease.

The chain has TRBV6-1 and TRBJ1-1, with TRBD1 matching over 9 bases. This CDR3 spans 17 amino acids. With 1 base clipped from V and 3 bases from J, the junction kept 9 bases outside the gene matches. Germline V gene sequence: CDR1 MNHNS, CDR2 SASEGT. CDR3 coding DNA: TGTGCCAGCAGTGAAGGGACAGGGGCCGTTCGGGACACTGAAGCTTTCTTT. This gives the protein CASSEGTGAVRDTEAFF.

This chain connects TRBV19 to TRBJ2-1; D is uncertain. V was pared by 4 bases and J by 0 bases, with 7 bases between. The CDR3 has 14 amino acids. CDR1 and CDR2 (germline): LNHDA, SQIVND (reference sequence). CDR3 DNA: TGTGCCAGTAGTACGGGTGGCTCCTACAATGAGCAGTTCTTC. It encodes CASSTGGSYNEQFF.